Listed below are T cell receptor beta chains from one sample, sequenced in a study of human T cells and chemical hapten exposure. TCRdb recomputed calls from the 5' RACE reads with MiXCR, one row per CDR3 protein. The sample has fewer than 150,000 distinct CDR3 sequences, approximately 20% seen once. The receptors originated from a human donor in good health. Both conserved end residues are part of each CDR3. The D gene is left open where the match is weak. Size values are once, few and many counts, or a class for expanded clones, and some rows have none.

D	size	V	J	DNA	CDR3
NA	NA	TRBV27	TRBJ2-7	TGTGCCAGCAGTTTAGGAGGGACCGCGGGGGAGCAGTACTTC	CASSLGGTAGEQYF
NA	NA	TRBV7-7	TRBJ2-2	TGTGCTAGCAGCTTCACGGGGGTAGGCACCGGGGAGCTGTTTTTT	CASSFTGVGTGELFF
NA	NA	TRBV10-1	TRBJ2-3	TGCGCCAGCGGGAGTGGGGATACGCAGTATTTT	CASGSGDTQYF
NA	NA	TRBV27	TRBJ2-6	TGTGCCAGCAGTTTAATGGGACCGCTTTCTGGGGCCAACGTCCTGACTTTC	CASSLMGPLSGANVLTF
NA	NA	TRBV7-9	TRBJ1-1	TGTGCCAGCAGCTCCCCATGGGAGGGGACTGAAGCTTTCTTT	CASSSPWEGTEAFF
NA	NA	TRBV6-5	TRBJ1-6	TGTGCCAGCAGAAGACGCCCGAGCTCCTATAATTCACCCCTCCACTTT	CASRRRPSSYNSPLHF
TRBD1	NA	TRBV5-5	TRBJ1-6	TGTGCCAGCAGCTTATCCCCGGGACAGGCTAATTCACCCCTCCACTTT	CASSLSPGQANSPLHF
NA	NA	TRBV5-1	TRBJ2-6	TGCGCCAGCAGCTCAAGCTCTGGGGCCAACGTCCTGACTTTC	CASSSSSGANVLTF
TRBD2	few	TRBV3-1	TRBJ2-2	TGTGCCAGCAGCTCCGGACTAGCGGCAACCGGGGAGCTGTTTTTT	CASSSGLAATGELFF
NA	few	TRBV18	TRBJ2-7	TGTGCCAGCTCACTCTTCGGTGGGTCAGGGGCGATCTCCTACGAGCAGTACTTC	CASSLFGGSGAISYEQYF
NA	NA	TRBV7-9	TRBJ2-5	TGTGCCAGCAGTTTGACTAGTTTCACTCAAGAGACCCAGTACTTC	CASSLTSFTQETQYF
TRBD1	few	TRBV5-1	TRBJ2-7	TGCGCCAGCAGCCCTACAGGGGACCGCTACGAGCAGTACTTC	CASSPTGDRYEQYF
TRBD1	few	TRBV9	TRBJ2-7	TGTGCCAGCAGCCCTCAGGGGGCCTACGAGCAGTACTTC	CASSPQGAYEQYF
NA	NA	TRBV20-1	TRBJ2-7	TGCAGTGCTAGAGCCCCCCCGGACAGCCCAACCTACGAGCAGTACTTC	CSARAPPDSPTYEQYF
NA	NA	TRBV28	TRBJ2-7	TGTGCCAGCAGAACCGGGCTCCACTACGAGCAGTACTTC	CASRTGLHYEQYF
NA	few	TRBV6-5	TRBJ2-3	TGTGCCAGCAGTTACTTCGCGTTGAGCACAGATACGCAGTATTTT	CASSYFALSTDTQYF
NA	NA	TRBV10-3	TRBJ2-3	TGTGCCATCAGACGAACAACCAACACAGATACGCAGTATTTT	CAIRRTTNTDTQYF
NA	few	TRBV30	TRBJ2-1	TGTGCCTGGAGTGAGGGAGACTACAATGAGCAGTTCTTC	CAWSEGDYNEQFF
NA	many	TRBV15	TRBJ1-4	TGTGCCACCAGCCCGGACGCTGCAACTAATGAAAAACTGTTTTTT	CATSPDAATNEKLFF
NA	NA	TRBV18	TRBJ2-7	TGTGCCAGCTCACCGGGGGGAGGCTACGAGCAGTACTTC	CASSPGGGYEQYF
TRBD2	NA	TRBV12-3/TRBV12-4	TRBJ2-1	TGTGCCAGCAGAACTAGCGGGAGTCCTCTCAGTTCGAATGAGCAGTTCTTC	CASRTSGSPLSSNEQFF
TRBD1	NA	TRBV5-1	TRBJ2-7	TGCGCCAGCAGCGCGTCCCAGGGGGTCCCGACCTACGAGCAGTACTTC	CASSASQGVPTYEQYF
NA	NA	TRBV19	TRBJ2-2	TGTGCCAGTAGGGACATCGGGTTTCCCACCGGGGAGCTGTTTTTT	CASRDIGFPTGELFF
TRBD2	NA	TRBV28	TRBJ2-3	TGTGCCAGCAGACTAGCGGGAGGGCCGAATACGCAGTATTTT	CASRLAGGPNTQYF
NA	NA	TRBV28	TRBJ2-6	TGTGCCAGCAGGAGGGAGGGGGCGGACTCTGGGGCCAACGTCCTGACTTTC	CASRREGADSGANVLTF
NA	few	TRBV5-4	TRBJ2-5	TGCCGGGTGGGGGACCAAGAGACCCAGTACTTC	CRVGDQETQYF
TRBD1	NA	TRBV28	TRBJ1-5	TGTGCCAGCAGTTTTCGGGTTGGACAGGGGAACCAGCCCCAGCATTTT	CASSFRVGQGNQPQHF
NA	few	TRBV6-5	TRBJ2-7	TGTGCCAGCACCTCTGGTGGGGGCGCGGAATACGAGCAGTACTTC	CASTSGGGAEYEQYF
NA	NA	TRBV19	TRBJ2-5	TGTGCCAGCGGGCCAACTCCTGCCCAGACCCAGTACTTC	CASGPTPAQTQYF
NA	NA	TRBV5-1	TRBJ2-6	TGCGCCAGCAGCTTTGGACAAAGCCTTTCTGGGGCCAACGTCCTGACTTTC	CASSFGQSLSGANVLTF
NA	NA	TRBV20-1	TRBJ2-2	TGCAGTGCTAGTACTATGGGGAGGTCCGGGGAGCTGTTTTTT	CSASTMGRSGELFF
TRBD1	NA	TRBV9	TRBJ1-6	TGTGCCAGCAGCGCCGGACAGGCCCGTTCACCCCTCCACTTT	CASSAGQARSPLHF
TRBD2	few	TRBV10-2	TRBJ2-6	TGCGCCAGCCTCAATCCCGGCGGGAGCTCTGGGGCCAACGTCCTGACTTTC	CASLNPGGSSGANVLTF
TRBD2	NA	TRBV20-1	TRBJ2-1	TGCAGTGCTAGAGATGGGACTAGCGGATACAATGAGCAGTTCTTC	CSARDGTSGYNEQFF
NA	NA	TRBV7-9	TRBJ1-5	TGTGCCAGCAGCTTCGGTCCTGGGCCGCGGGAATTAAATCAGCCCCAGCATTTT	CASSFGPGPRELNQPQHF
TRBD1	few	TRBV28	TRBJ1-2	TGTGCCAGCAGTCCCGGGGACAGTCGGCCCTATGGCTACACCTTC	CASSPGDSRPYGYTF
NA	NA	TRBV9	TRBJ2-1	TGTGCCAGCAGCGGAGAAGGGATTTTCACGAATGAGCAGTTCTTC	CASSGEGIFTNEQFF
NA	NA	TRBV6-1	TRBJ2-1	TGTGCCAGCAGTGCCAGGGAGAGTTCCTACAATGAGCAGTTCTTC	CASSARESSYNEQFF
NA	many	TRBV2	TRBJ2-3	TGTGCCAGCAGTAAACAGTTTCCCACAGATACGCAGTATTTT	CASSKQFPTDTQYF
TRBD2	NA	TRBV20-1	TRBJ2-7	TGCAGTGCTAGACCTTACCGGACTAGCGGGCCCTACGAGCAGTACTTC	CSARPYRTSGPYEQYF
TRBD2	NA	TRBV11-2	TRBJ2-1	TGTGCCAGCAGCTCCCAGACTAGCGGGAAGCAGTTCTTC	CASSSQTSGKQFF
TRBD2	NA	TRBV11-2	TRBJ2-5	TGTGCCAGCAGCCCGGCGCGGGCTAGCGGGGGACAAGAGACCCAGTACTTC	CASSPARASGGQETQYF
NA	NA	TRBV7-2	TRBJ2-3	TGTGCCAGCAGCTCGGGATCTACTTCCCAGTATTTT	CASSSGSTSQYF
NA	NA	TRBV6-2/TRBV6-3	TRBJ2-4	TGTGCCAGCAGTTACCTCGGACAGCCCCTTGGGGGCAAAAACATTCAGTACTTC	CASSYLGQPLGGKNIQYF
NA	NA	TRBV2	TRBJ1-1	TGTGCCAGCAACGACGCCCTGCCGAACACTGAAGCTTTCTTT	CASNDALPNTEAFF
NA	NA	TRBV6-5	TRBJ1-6	TGTGCCAGCAGTTACTCCGGACCCTCCTATAATTCACCCCTCCACTTT	CASSYSGPSYNSPLHF
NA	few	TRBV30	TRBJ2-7	TGTGCCTGGACGGGTCTAGCTACCTCCTACGAGCAGTACTTC	CAWTGLATSYEQYF
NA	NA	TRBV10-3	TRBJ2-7	TGTGCCATCAGTGAATCGGGGTGGGCTAGATGGCAGTACTTC	CAISESGWARWQYF
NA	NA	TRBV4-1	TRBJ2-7	TGCGCCAGCAGCCGAGTCCCGCCAGACGTCCACGAGCAGTACTTC	CASSRVPPDVHEQYF
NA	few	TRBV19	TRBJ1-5	TGTGCCAGTAGCAGCAACAGTTATAGCAATCAGCCCCAGCATTTT	CASSSNSYSNQPQHF
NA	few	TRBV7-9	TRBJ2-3	TGTGCCAGCAGCTTAGCGGGAGGTTTAGATACGCAGTATTTT	CASSLAGGLDTQYF
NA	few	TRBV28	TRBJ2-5	TGTGCCAGCAGTTTATCGCCCCTTCGCCCGAAAGAGACCCAGTACTTC	CASSLSPLRPKETQYF
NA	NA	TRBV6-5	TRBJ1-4	TGTGCCAGCAGTTACCGGGCCCCAACTAATGAAAAACTGTTTTTT	CASSYRAPTNEKLFF